This entry concerns a single TCR beta chain. Its antigen is currently unknown. This specimen comes from a study of cytomegalovirus exposure and HLA in healthy donors. Study-level results: When presence/absence was analysed, sequencing depth was taken to be roughly uniform across donors.

Germline CDR1 is SGHAT and CDR2 is FQNNGV. CDR3 size: 16 residues. V was trimmed by 5 bases and J by 5 bases, leaving 21 bases between them. The PCR had 60 Vbeta and 13 Jbeta primers. Method: immunoSEQ multiplex PCR; TCRdb's copy keeps in-frame clones and lacks some. The sample contains about 130,000 clones, approximately 81% of which appear only once. The source material was PBMCs. This receptor was taken from a man aged 18 to 35 in good health and CMV-seronegative. V is TRBV11-2 and J is TRBJ2-5, with a weak D call TRBD1 (5 bases). The CDR3 loop reads CASSPVAGIEWETQYF. As DNA, the CDR3 is TGTGCCAGCAGCCCGGTGGCAGGGATAGAATGGGAGACCCAGTACTTC. The full variable domain, with the rest looked up from reference TRBV11-2 and TRBJ2-5, is EAGVAQSPRYKIIEKRQSVAFWCNPISGHATLYWYQQILGQGPKLLIQFQNNGVVDDSQLPKDRFSAERLKGVDSTLKIQPAKLEDSAVYLCASSPVAGIEWETQYFGPGTRLLVL.